This T cell receptor (beta chain) was sequenced for a study of T cell repertoires in cytomegalovirus infection. Looking at the study overall: The study used recently identified HLA-C-restricted and well-studied HLA-B-restricted CMV epitopes.

V gave up 1 base and J gave up 4 bases, with 7 bases separating them. Germline values: CDR1 SGHTA, CDR2 FQGTGA. This CDR3 comprises 14 residues. Using its own MiXCR run on the reads, TCRdb lists one record per CDR3 protein. The table lists roughly 990,000 distinct CDR3 sequences, 30% to 40% of them singletons, with around an eighth in the top ten. This clonotype was seen a handful of times. As yet, its antigen is unknown. The material sequenced was cultured CD8+ T cells from PBMCs, taken from culture after CMV antigen stimulation. The chain combines TRBV7-3 with TRBJ2-2; D uncertain. This sequence originates from a human donor in good health (CMV status not recorded). Some clones in this sample may be carry-over from other donors' samples. CDR3 bases: TGTGCCAGCAGCTTAATAACGGGCACCGGGGAGCTGTTTTTT. As protein: CASSLITGTGELFF.